This T cell receptor beta chain comes out of a study of early stage breast cancer tumors. Study-level information: Samples were sequenced at approximately 9-fold average coverage. Findings of the study overall: Blood repertoires resembled normal breast more than tumor.

Measured with immunoSEQ multiplex PCR; TCRdb has only the in-frame clones, and not every one. The sample lists some 11,000 clones, around two thirds seen once, with around a fifth in the top ten. The junction had 8 bases not matched to a gene; V was cut back by 6 bases and J by 10 bases. The germline gives CDR1 MNHNS, CDR2 SASEGT. The CDR3 is 13 residues long. With respect to this clone: Its target is unknown.

Sample: breast tumor tissue. This receptor was obtained from a person aged 40-50 years with breast cancer. V and J are TRBV6-1 and TRBJ2-1, with 8 bases that match TRBD1. The CDR3 DNA reads TGTGCCAGCAGGGACGGACAGGGAAGCGAGCAGTTCTTC. Amino acids: CASRDGQGSEQFF.